This TCR beta chain was found in a study of shared T cell receptors in the human thymus. The V gene end was trimmed by 5 bases and the J gene end by 2 bases; junction bases not matched to a gene: 14. The CDR3 is 19 residues long. Libraries were prepared by immunoSEQ multiplex PCR; TCRdb keeps only in-frame clonotypes and omits some of them. The data contain approximately 660,000 clones, more than 75% of them singletons. Separately, the same data were catalogued under a study of human thymus T cells. From that study: Thymic resections from corrective heart surgery supplied the tissue.

The chain links TRBV6-7 to TRBJ2-3; 12 bases line up with TRBD2. TRBV6-7 is flagged as an ORF with uncertain function. This TCR came from a boy younger than two with a congenital heart defect. Input material: thymocytes. The chain's CDR3 is CASSTLLQTSGRSTDTQYF. CDR3 sequence (DNA): TGTGCCAGCAGTACTCTTCTTCAGACTAGCGGGAGATCCACAGATACGCAGTATTTT.